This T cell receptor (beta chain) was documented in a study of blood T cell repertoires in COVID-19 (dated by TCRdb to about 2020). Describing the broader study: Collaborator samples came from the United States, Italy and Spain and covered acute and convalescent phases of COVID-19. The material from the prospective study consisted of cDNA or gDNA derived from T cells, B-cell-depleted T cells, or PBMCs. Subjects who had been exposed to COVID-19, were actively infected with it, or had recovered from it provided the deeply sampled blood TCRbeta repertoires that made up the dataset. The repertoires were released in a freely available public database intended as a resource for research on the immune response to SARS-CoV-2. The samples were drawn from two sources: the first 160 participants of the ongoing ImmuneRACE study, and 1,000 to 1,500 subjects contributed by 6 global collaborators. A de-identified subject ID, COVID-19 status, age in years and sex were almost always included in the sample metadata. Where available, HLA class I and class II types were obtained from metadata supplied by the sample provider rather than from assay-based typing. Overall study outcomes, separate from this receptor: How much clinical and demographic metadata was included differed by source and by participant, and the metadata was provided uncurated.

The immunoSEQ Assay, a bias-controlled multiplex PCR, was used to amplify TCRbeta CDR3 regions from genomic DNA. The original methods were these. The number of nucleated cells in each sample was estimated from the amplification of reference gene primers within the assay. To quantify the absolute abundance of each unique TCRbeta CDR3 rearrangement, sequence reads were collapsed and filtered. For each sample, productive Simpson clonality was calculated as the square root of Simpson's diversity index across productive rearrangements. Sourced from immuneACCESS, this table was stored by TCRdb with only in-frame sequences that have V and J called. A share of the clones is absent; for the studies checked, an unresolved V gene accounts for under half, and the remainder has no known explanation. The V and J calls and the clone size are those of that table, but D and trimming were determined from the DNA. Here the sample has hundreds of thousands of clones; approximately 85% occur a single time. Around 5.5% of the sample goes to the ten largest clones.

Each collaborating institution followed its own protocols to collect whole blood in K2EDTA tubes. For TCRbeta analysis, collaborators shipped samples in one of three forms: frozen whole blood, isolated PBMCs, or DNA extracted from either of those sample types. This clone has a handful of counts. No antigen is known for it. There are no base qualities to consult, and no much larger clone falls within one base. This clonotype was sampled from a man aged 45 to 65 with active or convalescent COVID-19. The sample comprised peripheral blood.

The CDR3 amino acid sequence is: CASSPITGSSYEQYF. The sequence in DNA is TGTGCCAGCAGTCCGATCACAGGGAGCTCCTACGAGCAGTACTTC. This chain is built from TRBV6-5 and TRBJ2-7, and perhaps TRBD1 as D gene, on 6 matching bases. V was cut back by 5 bases and J by 0 bases, leaving a gap of 14 bases between them. From the cysteine up to the phenylalanine, the CDR3 has a length of 15 residues. Of all the DNA, just the CDR3 is kept, 45 bases in frame from base 1. CDR1 and CDR2 (MNHEY, SVGAGI) derive from the germline V gene.